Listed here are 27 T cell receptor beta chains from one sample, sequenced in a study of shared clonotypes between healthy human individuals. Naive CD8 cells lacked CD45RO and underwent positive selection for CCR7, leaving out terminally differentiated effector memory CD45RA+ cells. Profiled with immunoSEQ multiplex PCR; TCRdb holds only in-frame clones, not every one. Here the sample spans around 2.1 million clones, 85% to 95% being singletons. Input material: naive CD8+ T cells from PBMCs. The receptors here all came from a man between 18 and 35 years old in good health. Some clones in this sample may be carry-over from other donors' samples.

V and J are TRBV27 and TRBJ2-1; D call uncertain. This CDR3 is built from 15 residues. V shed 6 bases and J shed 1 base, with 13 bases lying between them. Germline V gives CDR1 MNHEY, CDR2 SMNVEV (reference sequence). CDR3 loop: CASSFIPMSYNEQFF. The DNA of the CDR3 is TGTGCCAGCAGCTTTATCCCAATGTCCTACAATGAGCAGTTCTTC.

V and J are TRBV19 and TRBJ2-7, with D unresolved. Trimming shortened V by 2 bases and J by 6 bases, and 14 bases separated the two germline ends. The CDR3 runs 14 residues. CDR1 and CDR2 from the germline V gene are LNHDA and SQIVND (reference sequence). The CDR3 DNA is TGTGCCAGTAGTATATTAAGTGGCTCTGGCGAGCAGTACTTC. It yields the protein CASSILSGSGEQYF.

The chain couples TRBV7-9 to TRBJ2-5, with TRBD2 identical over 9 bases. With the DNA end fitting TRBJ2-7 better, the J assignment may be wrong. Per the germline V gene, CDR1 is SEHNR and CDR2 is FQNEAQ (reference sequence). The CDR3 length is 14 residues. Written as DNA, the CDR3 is TGTGCCAGCAGCTTAGGCGGGAGGGTCTACGAGCAGTACTTC. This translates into CASSLGGRVYEQYF.

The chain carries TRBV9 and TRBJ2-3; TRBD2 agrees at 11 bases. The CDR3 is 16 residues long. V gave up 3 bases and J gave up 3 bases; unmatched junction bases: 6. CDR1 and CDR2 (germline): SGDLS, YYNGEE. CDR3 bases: TGTGCCAGCAGCGAATCTAGCGGGAGGTCGACAGATACGCAGTATTTT. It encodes CASSESSGRSTDTQYF.

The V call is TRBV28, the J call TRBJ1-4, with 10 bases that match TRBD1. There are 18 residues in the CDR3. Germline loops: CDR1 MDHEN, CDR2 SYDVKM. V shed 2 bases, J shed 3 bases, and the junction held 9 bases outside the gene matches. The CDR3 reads CASSLGRGQGPPNEKLFF. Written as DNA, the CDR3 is TGTGCCAGCAGTTTAGGGCGGGGACAGGGGCCCCCTAATGAAAAACTGTTTTTT. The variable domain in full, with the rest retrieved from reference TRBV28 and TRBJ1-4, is DVKVTQSSRYLVKRTGEKVFLECVQDMDHENMFWYRQDPGLGLRLIYFSYDVKMKEKGDIPEGYSVSREKKERFSLILESASTNQTSMYLCASSLGRGQGPPNEKLFFGSGTQLSVL.

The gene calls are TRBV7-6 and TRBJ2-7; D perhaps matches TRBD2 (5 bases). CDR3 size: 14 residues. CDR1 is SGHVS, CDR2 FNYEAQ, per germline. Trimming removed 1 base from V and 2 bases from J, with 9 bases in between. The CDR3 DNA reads TGTGCCAGCAGCTTAGGCCGGGGAGCCTACGAGCAGTACTTC. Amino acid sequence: CASSLGRGAYEQYF.

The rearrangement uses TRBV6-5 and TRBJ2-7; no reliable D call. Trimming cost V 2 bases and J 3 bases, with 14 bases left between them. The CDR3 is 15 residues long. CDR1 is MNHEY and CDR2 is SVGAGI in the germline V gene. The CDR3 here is CASSYLAENFYEQYF. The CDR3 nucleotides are TGTGCCAGCAGTTACCTTGCGGAGAACTTCTACGAGCAGTACTTC.

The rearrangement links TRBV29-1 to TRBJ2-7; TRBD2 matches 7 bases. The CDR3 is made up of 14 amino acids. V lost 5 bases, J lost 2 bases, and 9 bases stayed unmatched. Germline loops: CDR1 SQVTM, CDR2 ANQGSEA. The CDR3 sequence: CSVLGEGPPYEQYF. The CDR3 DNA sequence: TGCAGCGTTCTTGGGGAGGGTCCACCCTACGAGCAGTACTTC.

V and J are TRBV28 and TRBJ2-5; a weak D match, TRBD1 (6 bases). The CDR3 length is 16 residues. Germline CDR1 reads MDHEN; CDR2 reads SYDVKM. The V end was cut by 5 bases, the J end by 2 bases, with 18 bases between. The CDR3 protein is CASSPTTGPPQETQYF. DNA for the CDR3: TGTGCCAGCAGTCCGACGACAGGACCCCCGCAAGAGACCCAGTACTTC.

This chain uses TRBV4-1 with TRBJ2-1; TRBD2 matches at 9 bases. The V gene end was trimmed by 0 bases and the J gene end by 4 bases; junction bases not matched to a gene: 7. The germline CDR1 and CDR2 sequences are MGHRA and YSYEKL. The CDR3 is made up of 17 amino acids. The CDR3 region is CASSQDWASGKYNEQFF. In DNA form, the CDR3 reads TGCGCCAGCAGCCAAGATTGGGCTAGCGGGAAGTACAATGAGCAGTTCTTC.

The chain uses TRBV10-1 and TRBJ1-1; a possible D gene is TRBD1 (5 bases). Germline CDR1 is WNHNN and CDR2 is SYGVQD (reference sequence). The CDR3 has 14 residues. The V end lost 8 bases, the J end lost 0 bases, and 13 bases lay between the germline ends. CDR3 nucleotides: TGCGCCAGCCCCCGGACACAAATGAACACTGAAGCTTTCTTT. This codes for CASPRTQMNTEAFF.

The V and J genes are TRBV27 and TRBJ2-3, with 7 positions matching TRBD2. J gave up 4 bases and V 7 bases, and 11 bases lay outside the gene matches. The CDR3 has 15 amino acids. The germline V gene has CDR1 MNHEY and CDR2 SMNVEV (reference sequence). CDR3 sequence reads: CASIGSAGAADTQYF. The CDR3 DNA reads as TGTGCCAGCATTGGTTCGGCGGGAGCCGCAGATACGCAGTATTTT.

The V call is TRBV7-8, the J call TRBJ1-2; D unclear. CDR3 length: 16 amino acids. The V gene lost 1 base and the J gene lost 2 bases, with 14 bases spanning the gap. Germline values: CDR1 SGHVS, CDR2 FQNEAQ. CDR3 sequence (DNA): TGTGCCAGCAGCTTAGGTATTGGTCGGCCCAACTATGGCTACACCTTC. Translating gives CASSLGIGRPNYGYTF.

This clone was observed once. CDR3 nucleotides: TGTGCCAGCAGCTTAAGTAGCTACTATTCCTACGAGCAGTACTTC. Protein sequence: CASSLSSYYSYEQYF. V usage is TRBV7-8 and J usage is TRBJ2-7; D is uncertain. There are 15 residues in the CDR3. V shed 2 bases and J shed 1 base, with 12 bases lying between them. Germline CDR1 reads SGHVS; CDR2 reads FQNEAQ.

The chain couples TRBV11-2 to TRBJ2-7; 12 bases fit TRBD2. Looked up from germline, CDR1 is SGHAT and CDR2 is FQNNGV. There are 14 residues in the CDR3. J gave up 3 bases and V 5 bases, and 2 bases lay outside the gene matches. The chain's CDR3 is CASSAGLAGYEQYF. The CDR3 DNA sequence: TGTGCCAGCAGCGCGGGACTAGCGGGCTACGAGCAGTACTTC. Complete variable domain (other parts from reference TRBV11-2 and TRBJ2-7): EAGVAQSPRYKIIEKRQSVAFWCNPISGHATLYWYQQILGQGPKLLIQFQNNGVVDDSQLPKDRFSAERLKGVDSTLKIQPAKLEDSAVYLCASSAGLAGYEQYFGPGTRLTVT.

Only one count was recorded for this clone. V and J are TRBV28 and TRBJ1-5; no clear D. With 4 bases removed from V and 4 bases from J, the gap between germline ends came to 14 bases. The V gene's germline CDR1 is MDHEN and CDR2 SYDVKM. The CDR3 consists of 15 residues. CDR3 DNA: TGTGCCAGCAGTTCCCCTCGGGAAGTGAATCAGCCCCAGCATTTT. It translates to CASSSPREVNQPQHF. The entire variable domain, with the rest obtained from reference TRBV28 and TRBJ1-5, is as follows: DVKVTQSSRYLVKRTGEKVFLECVQDMDHENMFWYRQDPGLGLRLIYFSYDVKMKEKGDIPEGYSVSREKKERFSLILESASTNQTSMYLCASSSPREVNQPQHFGDGTRLSIL.

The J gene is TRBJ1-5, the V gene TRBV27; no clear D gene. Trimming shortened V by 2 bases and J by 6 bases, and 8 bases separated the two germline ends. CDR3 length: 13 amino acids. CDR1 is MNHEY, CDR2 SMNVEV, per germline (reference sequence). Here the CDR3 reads CASSLLPGQPQHF. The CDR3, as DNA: TGTGCCAGCAGTTTACTCCCGGGTCAGCCCCAGCATTTT.

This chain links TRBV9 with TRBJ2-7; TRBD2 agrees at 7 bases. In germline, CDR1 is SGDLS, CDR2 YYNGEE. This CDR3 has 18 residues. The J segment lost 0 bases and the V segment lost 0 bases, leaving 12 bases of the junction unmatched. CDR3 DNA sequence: TGTGCCAGCAGCGTAGGGTCTGGACTAGGTGTTAGCTCCTACGAGCAGTACTTC. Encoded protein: CASSVGSGLGVSSYEQYF.

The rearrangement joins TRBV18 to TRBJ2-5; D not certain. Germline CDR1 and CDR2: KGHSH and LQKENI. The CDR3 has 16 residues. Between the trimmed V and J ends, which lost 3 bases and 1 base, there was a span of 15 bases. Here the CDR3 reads CASSPVTVQLQETQYF. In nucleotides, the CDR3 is TGTGCCAGCTCACCGGTAACGGTCCAACTCCAAGAGACCCAGTACTTC.

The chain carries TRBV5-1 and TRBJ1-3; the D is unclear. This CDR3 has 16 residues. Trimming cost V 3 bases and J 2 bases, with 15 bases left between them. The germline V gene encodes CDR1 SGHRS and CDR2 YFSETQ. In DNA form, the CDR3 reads TGCGCCAGCAGCTCCCCCCCGGTGAGGCCTGGAAACACCATATATTTT. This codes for CASSSPPVRPGNTIYF.

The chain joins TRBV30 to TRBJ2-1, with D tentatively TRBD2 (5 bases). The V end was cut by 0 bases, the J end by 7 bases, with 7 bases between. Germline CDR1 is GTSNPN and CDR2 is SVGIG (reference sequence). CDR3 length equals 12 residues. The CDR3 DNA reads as TGTGCCTGGAGTGTAAGGGAGAATGAGCAGTTCTTC. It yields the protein CAWSVRENEQFF.

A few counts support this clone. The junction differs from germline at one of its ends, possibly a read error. CDR3 amino acids: CASSLADQVLF. The CDR3 coding sequence is TGTGCCAGCAGCTTAGCTGATCAAGTACTCTTT. The chain uses TRBV7-9 and TRBJ1-1; no clear D gene. CDR3 length equals 11 residues. The germline V gene has CDR1 SEHNR and CDR2 FQNEAQ (reference sequence).

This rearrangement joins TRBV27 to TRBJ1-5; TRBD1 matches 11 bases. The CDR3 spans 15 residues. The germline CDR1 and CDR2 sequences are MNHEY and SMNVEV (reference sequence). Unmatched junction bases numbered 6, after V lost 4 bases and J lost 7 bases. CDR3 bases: TGTGCCAGCAGTTCCTCCGGGACAGGGGGACAGCCCCAGCATTTT. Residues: CASSSSGTGGQPQHF.

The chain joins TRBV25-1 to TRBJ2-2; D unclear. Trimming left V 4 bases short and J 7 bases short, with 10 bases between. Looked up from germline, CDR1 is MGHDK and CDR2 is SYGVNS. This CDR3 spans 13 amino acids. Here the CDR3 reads CASSVRASGELFF. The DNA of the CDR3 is TGTGCCAGCAGTGTCCGGGCCAGCGGGGAGCTGTTTTTT.

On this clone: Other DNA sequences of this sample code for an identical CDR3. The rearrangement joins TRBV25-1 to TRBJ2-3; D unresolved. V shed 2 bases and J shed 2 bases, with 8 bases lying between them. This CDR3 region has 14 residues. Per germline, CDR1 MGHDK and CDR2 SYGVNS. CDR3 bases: TGTGCCAGCAGTGAAGTCGGGCCCACAGATACGCAGTATTTT. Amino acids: CASSEVGPTDTQYF.

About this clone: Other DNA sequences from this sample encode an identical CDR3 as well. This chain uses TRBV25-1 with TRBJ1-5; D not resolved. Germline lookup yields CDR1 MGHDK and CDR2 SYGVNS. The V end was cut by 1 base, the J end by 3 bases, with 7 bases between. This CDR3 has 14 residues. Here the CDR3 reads CASSESGYNQPQHF. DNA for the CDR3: TGTGCCAGCAGTGAATCGGGTTACAATCAGCCCCAGCATTTT.

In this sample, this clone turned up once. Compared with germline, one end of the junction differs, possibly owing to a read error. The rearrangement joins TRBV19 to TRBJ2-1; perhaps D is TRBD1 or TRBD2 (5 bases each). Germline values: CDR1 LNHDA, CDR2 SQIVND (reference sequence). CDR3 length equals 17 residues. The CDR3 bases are TGTGCCAGTCTCGGTAGGACTCACCTAGGGGTTTACACTGAGCAGTTCTTC. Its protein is CASLGRTHLGVYTEQFF. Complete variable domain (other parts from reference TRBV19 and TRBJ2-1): DGGITQSPKYLFRKEGQNVTLSCEQNLNHDAMYWYRQDPGQGLRLIYYSQIVNDFQKGDIAEGYSVSREKKESFPLTVTSAQKNPTAFYLCASLGRTHLGVYTEQFFGPGTRLTVL.